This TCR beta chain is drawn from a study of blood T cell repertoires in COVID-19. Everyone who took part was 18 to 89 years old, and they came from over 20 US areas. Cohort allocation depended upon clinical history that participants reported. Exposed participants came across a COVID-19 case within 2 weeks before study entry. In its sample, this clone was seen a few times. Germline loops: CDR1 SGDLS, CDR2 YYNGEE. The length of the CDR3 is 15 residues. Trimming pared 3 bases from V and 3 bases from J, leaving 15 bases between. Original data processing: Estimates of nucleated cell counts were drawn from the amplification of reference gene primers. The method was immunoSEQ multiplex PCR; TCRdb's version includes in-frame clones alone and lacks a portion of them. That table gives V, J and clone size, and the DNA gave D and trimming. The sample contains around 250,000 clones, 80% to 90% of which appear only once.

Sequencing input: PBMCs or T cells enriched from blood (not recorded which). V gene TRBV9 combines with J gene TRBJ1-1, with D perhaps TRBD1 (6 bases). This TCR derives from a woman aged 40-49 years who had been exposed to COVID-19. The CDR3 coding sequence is TGTGCCAGCAGCGGAGGGTACAGGGCCGACACTGAAGCTTTCTTT. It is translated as CASSGGYRADTEAFF.